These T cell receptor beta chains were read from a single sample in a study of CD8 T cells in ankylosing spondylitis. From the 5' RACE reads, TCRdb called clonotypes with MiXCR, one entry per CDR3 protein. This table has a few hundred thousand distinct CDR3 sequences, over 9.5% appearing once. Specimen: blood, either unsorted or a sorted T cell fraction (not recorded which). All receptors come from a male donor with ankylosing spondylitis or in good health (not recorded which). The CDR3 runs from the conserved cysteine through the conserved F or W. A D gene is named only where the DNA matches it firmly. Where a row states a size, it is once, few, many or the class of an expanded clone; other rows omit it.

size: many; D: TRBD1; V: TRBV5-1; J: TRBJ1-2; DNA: TGCGCCAGCGGATATACAGGGGACGACTATGGCTACACCTTC; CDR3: CASGYTGDDYGYTF
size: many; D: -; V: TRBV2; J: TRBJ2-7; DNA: TGTGCCAGCAGTGAGAATGAGCGCTACGAGCAGTACTTC; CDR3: CASSENERYEQYF
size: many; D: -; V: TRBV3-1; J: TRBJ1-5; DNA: TGTGCCAGCAGCCAAGGAGGGAGGGGCAATCAGCCCCAGCATTTT; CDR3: CASSQGGRGNQPQHF
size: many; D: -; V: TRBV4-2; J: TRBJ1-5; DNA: TGTGCCAGCAGCCCCACGAACAGGGCCAATCAGCCCCAGCATTTT; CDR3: CASSPTNRANQPQHF
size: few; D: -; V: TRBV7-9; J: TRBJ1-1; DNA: TGTGCCAGCAGCTGGCCCCGGACGGATAGGACGAACACTGAAGCTTTCTTT; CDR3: CASSWPRTDRTNTEAFF
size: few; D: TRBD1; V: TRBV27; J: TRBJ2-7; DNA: TGTGCCAGCAGTTTCCAGGGGGATGGCGAGCAGTACTTC; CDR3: CASSFQGDGEQYF
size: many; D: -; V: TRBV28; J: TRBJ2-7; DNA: TGTGCCAGCAGTCCCGTCTCGGGACAAGCCTACGAGCAGTACTTC; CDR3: CASSPVSGQAYEQYF
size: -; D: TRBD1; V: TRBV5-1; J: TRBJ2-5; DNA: TGCGCCAGCAGCTTCCAAACGATAACTACAGGGGTGGGGGAGACCCAGTACTTC; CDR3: CASSFQTITTGVGETQYF
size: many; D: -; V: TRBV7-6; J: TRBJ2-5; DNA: TGTGCCAGCAGGCAATTAGGTGGGGGCGCAGAGACCCAGTACTTC; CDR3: CASRQLGGGAETQYF
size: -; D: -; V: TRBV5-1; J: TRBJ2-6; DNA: TGCGCCAGCAGCTTGAGGCAGCTCCCTTGGGATTTGAGGATGAGGGCCAACGTCCTGACTTTC; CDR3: CASSLRQLPWDLRMRANVLTF
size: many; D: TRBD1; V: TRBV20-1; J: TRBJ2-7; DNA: TGCAGTGCTAGAGAAAATAGGGACAGGCTAGGGCACGAGCAGTACTTC; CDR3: CSARENRDRLGHEQYF
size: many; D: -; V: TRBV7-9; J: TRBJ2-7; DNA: TGTGCCAGCAGCTTTGGGACGGTGGAGCAGTACTTC; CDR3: CASSFGTVEQYF
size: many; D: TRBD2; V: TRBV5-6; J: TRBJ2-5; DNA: TGTGCCAGCAGCCTCTCTAGCGGGGGGGCCTTTCAGGACCAAGAGACCCAGTACTTC; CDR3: CASSLSSGGAFQDQETQYF
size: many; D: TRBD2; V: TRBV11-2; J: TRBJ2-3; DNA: TGTGCCAGCAGCTCGACTAGCGGGCCATCAGATACGCAGTATTTT; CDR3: CASSSTSGPSDTQYF
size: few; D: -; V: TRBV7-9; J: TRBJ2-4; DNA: TGTGCCAGCAGCTTTTCTCCTTGGCAGGATGACATTCAGTACTTC; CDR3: CASSFSPWQDDIQYF
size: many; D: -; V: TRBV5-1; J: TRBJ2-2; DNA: TGCGCCAGCAGCTTGGACCTGGGGCTGAACACCGGGGAGCTGTTTTTT; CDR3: CASSLDLGLNTGELFF
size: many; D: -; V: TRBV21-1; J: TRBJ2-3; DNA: TGTGCCAGCAGCAAAGATGGAGGCGTCAGGTCAGATACGCAGTATTTT; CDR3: CASSKDGGVRSDTQYF
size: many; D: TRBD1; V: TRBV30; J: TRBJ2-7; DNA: TGTGCCTGGAAGTTGACAGGGGGTAACGAGCAGTACTTC; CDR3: CAWKLTGGNEQYF
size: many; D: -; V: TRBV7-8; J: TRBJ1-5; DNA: TGTGCCAGCAGCCCTAGTAAAATCACAGGGAATAGCAATCAGCCCCAGCATTTT; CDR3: CASSPSKITGNSNQPQHF
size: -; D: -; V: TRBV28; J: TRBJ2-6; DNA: TGTGCCAGCTCTGGACGAGGCCACTCTGGGGCCAACGTCCTGACTTTC; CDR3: CASSGRGHSGANVLTF
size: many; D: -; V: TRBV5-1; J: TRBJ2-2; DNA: TGCGCCAGCAGCCCCCCAGGGTTGGAGAACACCGGGGAGCTGTTTTTT; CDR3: CASSPPGLENTGELFF
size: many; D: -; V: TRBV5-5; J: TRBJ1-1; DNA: TGTGCCAGCAGCAAGGACAGCATGAACACTGAAGCTTTCTTT; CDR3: CASSKDSMNTEAFF
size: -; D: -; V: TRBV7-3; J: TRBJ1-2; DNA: TGTGCCAGCAGCCAGCGAGCTGGTTATGGCTACACCTTC; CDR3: CASSQRAGYGYTF
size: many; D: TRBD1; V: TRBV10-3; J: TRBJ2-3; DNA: TGTGCCATCAGTGGGTCCTACAGGGGCGTCAGCACAGATACGCAGTATTTT; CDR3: CAISGSYRGVSTDTQYF
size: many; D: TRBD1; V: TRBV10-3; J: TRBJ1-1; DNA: TGTGCCATCAGTGAGTCGACAGGGGAGAACACTGAAGCTTTCTTT; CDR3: CAISESTGENTEAFF
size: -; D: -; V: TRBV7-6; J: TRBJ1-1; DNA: TGTGCCAGCAGCCCGCCCGGCTTGGCTGAAGCTTTCTTT; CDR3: CASSPPGLAEAFF
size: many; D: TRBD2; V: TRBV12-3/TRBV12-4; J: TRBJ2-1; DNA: TGTGCCAGCAACGAGGGTGCGGGGGGCTACAATGAGCAGTTCTTC; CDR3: CASNEGAGGYNEQFF
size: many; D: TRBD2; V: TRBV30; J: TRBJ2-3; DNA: TGTGCCTGGAGTTTAGCGGGGGGCACAGATACGCAGTATTTT; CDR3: CAWSLAGGTDTQYF
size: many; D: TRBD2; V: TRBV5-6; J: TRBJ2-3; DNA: TGTGCCAGCAGCTTAGCGGGGGGATATTCAGATACGCAGTATTTT; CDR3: CASSLAGGYSDTQYF
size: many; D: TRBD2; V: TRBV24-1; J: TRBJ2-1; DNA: TGTGCCACCAGTGATTTGCAACTAGCGGGGGACTACAATGAGCAGTTCTTC; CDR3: CATSDLQLAGDYNEQFF
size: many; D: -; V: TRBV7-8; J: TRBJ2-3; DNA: TGTGCCAGCAGCTTATTAGTATATACGCAGTATTTT; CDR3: CASSLLVYTQYF
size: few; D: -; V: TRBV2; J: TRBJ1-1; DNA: TGTGCCAGAAGGACGTCGGGGACTGAAGCTTTCTTT; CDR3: CARRTSGTEAFF
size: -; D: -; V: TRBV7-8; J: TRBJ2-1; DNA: TGTGCCAGCAGGGGCCGATACTCCTACAATGAGCAGTTCTTC; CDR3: CASRGRYSYNEQFF
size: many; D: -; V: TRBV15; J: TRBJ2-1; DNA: TGTGCCACCAGCAGGTGGAGGGGGGACAATGAGCAGTTCTTC; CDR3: CATSRWRGDNEQFF
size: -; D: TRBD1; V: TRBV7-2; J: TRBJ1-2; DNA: TGTGCCAGCAGCCCTGTTGACAGGGCGATCTATGGCTACACCTTC; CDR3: CASSPVDRAIYGYTF
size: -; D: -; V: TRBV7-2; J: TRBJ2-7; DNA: TGTGCCAGCAGCTTAGCGCCCGCAGCTTACGAGCAGTACTTC; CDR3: CASSLAPAAYEQYF
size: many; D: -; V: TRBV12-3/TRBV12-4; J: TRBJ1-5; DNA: TGTGCCAGCAGGTTCCTCCCCCCGGTAGTTAATCAGCCCCAGCATTTT; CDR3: CASRFLPPVVNQPQHF
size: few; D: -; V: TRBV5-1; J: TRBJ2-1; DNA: TGCGCCAGCAGCTTGACACACGAAAATGAGCAGTTCTTC; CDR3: CASSLTHENEQFF
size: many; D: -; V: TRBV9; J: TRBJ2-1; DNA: TGTGCCAGCAGCGTAGGGTCGGGATCGTCCTACAATGAGCAGTTCTTC; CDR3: CASSVGSGSSYNEQFF
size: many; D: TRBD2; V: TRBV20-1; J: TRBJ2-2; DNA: TGCAGGCCGACGGGGGGGCGCGACACCGGGGAGCTGTTTTTT; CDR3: CRPTGGRDTGELFF
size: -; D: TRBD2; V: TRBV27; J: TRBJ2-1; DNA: TGTGCCAGCAGTTTGACCGGGACTAGCGGGGTTGCTGAGCAGTTCTTC; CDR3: CASSLTGTSGVAEQFF
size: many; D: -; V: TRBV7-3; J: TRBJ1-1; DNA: TGTGCCAGCAGCCGGGACCAGAACACTGAAGCTTTCTTT; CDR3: CASSRDQNTEAFF
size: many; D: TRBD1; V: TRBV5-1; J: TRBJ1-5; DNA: TGCGCCAGCAGCCTGACAGGGGGTGATAATCAGCCCCAGCATTTT; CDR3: CASSLTGGDNQPQHF
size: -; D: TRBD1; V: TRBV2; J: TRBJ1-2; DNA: TGTGCCAGCAGTGAACGGACAGGGGCCGTCTATGGCTACACCTTC; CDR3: CASSERTGAVYGYTF
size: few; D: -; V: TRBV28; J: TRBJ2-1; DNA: TGTGCCAGCAAGAGGGTCCCCAGCGTTGGTTCGGGTGAGCAGTTCTTC; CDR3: CASKRVPSVGSGEQFF
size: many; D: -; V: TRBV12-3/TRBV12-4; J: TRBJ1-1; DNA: TGTGCCAACGGGAGGGCTGGGACTGAAGCTTTCTTT; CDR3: CANGRAGTEAFF
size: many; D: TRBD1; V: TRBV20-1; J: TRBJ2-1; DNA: TGCAGTGCGCCGGGACAGGGGGCGATCTACAATGAGCAGTTCTTC; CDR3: CSAPGQGAIYNEQFF
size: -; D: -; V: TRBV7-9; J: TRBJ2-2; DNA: TGTGCCAGCAGCTTAGGGCGACAGGCGAACACCGGGGAGCTGTTTTTT; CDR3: CASSLGRQANTGELFF
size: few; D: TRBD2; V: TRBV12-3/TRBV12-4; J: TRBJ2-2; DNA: TGTGCCAGCAGCCCCCTAGCGGGGGCCGTCACCGGGGAGCTGTTTTTT; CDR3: CASSPLAGAVTGELFF
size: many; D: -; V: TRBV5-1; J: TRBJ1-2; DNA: TGCGCCAGCAGCTCCGGGACACTTGCTAACTATGGCTACACCTTC; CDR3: CASSSGTLANYGYTF